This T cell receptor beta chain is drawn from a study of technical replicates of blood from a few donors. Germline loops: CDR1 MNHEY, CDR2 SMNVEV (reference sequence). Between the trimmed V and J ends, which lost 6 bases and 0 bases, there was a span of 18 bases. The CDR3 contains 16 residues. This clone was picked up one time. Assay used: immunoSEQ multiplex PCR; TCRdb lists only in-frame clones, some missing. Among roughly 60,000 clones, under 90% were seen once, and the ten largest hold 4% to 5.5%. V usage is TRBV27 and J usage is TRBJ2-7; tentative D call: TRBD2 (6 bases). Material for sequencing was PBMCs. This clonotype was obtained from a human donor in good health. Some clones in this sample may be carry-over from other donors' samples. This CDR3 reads CASSYTAGTPSYEQYF. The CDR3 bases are TGTGCCAGCAGCTATACCGCCGGGACTCCCTCCTACGAGCAGTACTTC.